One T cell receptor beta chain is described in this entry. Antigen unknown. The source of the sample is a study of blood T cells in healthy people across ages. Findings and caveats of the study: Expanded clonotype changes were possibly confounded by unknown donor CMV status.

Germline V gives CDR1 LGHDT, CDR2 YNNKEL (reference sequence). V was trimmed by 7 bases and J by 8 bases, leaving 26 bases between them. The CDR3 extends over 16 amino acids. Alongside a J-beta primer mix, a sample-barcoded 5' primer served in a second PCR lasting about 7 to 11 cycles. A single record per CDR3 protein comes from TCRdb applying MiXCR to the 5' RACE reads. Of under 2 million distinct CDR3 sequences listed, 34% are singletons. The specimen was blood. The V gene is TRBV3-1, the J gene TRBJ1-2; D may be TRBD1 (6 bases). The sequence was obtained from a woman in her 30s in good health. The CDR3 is CASTFSSDRLPRGYTF. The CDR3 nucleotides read TGTGCCAGCACCTTTAGTAGCGACAGGCTTCCTCGGGGCTACACCTTC.